This T cell receptor (beta chain) is from a study of cytomegalovirus exposure and HLA in healthy donors. Study-wide results and limits: The study put 150 or so TCR beta chains on its list as cytomegalovirus-associated.

Points on this clone: Its antigen is unknown.

Profiled with immunoSEQ multiplex PCR; TCRdb holds only in-frame clones, not every one. The data hold hundreds of thousands of clones, with 88% observed a single time. Input material: PBMCs. This TCR derives from a woman under 30 in good health and CMV-seronegative.

Written as DNA, the CDR3 is TGTGCCAGCAGTGGGGGAGGGCCGTTCTACAATGAGCAGTTCTTC. Its translation is CASSGGGPFYNEQFF. The chain carries TRBV28 and TRBJ2-1; 7 nucleotides agree with TRBD2. The CDR3 length is 15 residues. Trimming at V came to 5 bases and at J to 3 bases, leaving 7 bases not matched to a gene. Germline-derived CDR1 and CDR2 are MDHEN and SYDVKM. The full variable domain, with the rest looked up from reference TRBV28 and TRBJ2-1, is DVKVTQSSRYLVKRTGEKVFLECVQDMDHENMFWYRQDPGLGLRLIYFSYDVKMKEKGDIPEGYSVSREKKERFSLILESASTNQTSMYLCASSGGGPFYNEQFFGPGTRLTVL.